This T cell receptor (beta chain) appears in the sequencing data of a study of T cell responses to AZD1222 COVID-19 vaccine. Study summary: It was second doses at about 4 or about 12 weeks that were pooled.

Findings of the study overall: Most donors were white British, females outnumbered males, and clonal diversity was possibly underestimated. Compared with day 0, the breadth and depth of the Spike-specific TCR repertoire rose significantly after two doses of AZD1222.

A single count supports this clone. Its antigen is not known. Trimming pared 3 bases from V and 4 bases from J, leaving 9 bases between. The CDR3 is 13 amino acids. Sequencing used immunoSEQ multiplex PCR; TCRdb keeps in-frame clones, though not all of them. The sample carries over 130,000 clones, 88% recorded once. The specimen was peripheral blood, collected on day 0 of AZD1222 vaccination. This chain uses TRBV12-3 or TRBV12-4 with TRBJ1-1; D gene ambiguous. The sequence was obtained from an adult in good health. The CDR3 DNA sequence: TGTGCCAGCAGTTTGGCCTCTGGCACTGAAGCTTTCTTT. It codes for CASSLASGTEAFF.